The 9 T cell receptor beta chains below were found in one sample sequenced in a study of blood T cell repertoires in COVID-19. The repertoire was sequenced with immunoSEQ multiplex PCR; TCRdb's copy has only in-frame clones and lacks some. In the table there are hundreds of thousands of clones, around 91% of which are singletons. Sequencing used PBMCs or T cells enriched from blood (not recorded which). These TCRs come from a woman younger than 30 who had recovered from COVID-19.

The DNA for the CDR3 is TGTGCCATCGGACAGCGAGTGATCGAGCAGTACTTC. Encoded protein: CAIGQRVIEQYF. The chain employs TRBV10-3 and TRBJ2-7, with a tentative D call TRBD1 (6 bases). The length of the CDR3 is 12 residues. The germline gives CDR1 ENHRY, CDR2 SYGVKD. V lost 8 bases and J lost 6, with 14 bases in between.

The chain joins TRBV5-8 to TRBJ1-1, with a weak D call TRBD1 (5 bases). The CDR3 has 15 residues. Trimming removed 0 bases at V and 0 bases at J, with 9 bases between. Per germline, CDR1 SGHTS and CDR2 YDEGEE. For the CDR3, the DNA is TGTGCCAGCAGCTTGGCCGCAGGGCTGAACACTGAAGCTTTCTTT. This sequence encodes CASSLAAGLNTEAFF.

V is TRBV19 and J is TRBJ2-1; TRBD1 agrees at 11 bases. CDR1 is LNHDA and CDR2 is SQIVND in the germline V gene (reference sequence). Losses at the gene ends were 3 bases for V and 4 bases for J; bases not matched to a gene: 2. The CDR3 has 15 residues. The CDR3 protein is CASSMRDRGYNEQFF. Written as DNA, the CDR3 is TGTGCCAGTAGTATGCGGGACAGGGGGTACAATGAGCAGTTCTTC.

CDR3 region: CASSQEGLAGGINNEQFF. CDR3 sequence (DNA): TGCGCCAGCAGCCAAGAGGGACTAGCGGGGGGCATTAACAATGAGCAGTTCTTC. V and J are TRBV4-1 and TRBJ2-1; 15 nucleotides match TRBD2. CDR1 MGHRA and CDR2 YSYEKL come from the germline V gene. With V trimmed by 0 bases and J by 5 bases, 5 bases remained unmatched. The CDR3 sequence is 18 residues long.

The V call is TRBV11-3, the J call TRBJ2-1; D not resolved. The germline V gene encodes CDR1 SGHNT and CDR2 YENEEA. Trimming took 5 bases from V and 0 from J, leaving 5 bases between them. The CDR3 runs to 13 residues. As DNA, the CDR3 is TGTGCCAGCAGCCCTAGCTCCTACAATGAGCAGTTCTTC. Translated: CASSPSSYNEQFF. The complete variable domain, with remaining parts taken from reference TRBV11-3 and TRBJ2-1, reads EAGVVQSPRYKIIEKKQPVAFWCNPISGHNTLYWYLQNLGQGPELLIRYENEEAVDDSQLPKDRFSAERLKGVDSTLKIQPAELGDSAVYLCASSPSSYNEQFFGPGTRLTVL.

The chain employs TRBV3-1 (or the pseudogene TRBV3-2) and TRBJ2-7, with a tentative D call TRBD1 (5 bases). Deletions cut 4 bases from V and 2 bases from J, with 12 bases between. The CDR3 totals 14 residues. The V gene's germline CDR1 is LGHDT and CDR2 YNNKEL (reference sequence). The CDR3 region has the DNA TGTGCCAGCAGCCGGACACTTGAGCCCTACGAGCAGTACTTC. Protein product: CASSRTLEPYEQYF.

V gene TRBV5-1 combines with J gene TRBJ1-2; 7 bases agree with TRBD1. After removal of 4 bases from V and 8 bases from J, the junction contained 11 bases not matched to a gene. Germline-derived CDR1 and CDR2 are SGHRS and YFSETQ. This CDR3 has 14 residues. CDR3 amino acids: CASSVTGETGGYTF. CDR3 bases: TGCGCCAGCAGCGTAACAGGGGAAACGGGAGGCTACACCTTC.

The chain has TRBV18 and TRBJ1-1, with a possible D match to TRBD1 (6 bases). Between the trimmed V and J ends, which lost 1 base and 1 base, there was a span of 10 bases. The CDR3 is 15 residues long. Germline V gene sequence: CDR1 KGHSH, CDR2 LQKENI. The CDR3, as DNA: TGTGCCAGCTCACCACTTGGACAGACGAACACTGAAGCTTTCTTT. This codes for CASSPLGQTNTEAFF.

The chain combines TRBV9 with TRBJ2-5; TRBD2 aligns across 8 bases. Germline-derived CDR1 and CDR2 are SGDLS and YYNGEE. J lost 2 bases, V lost 0 bases, and 3 bases had no gene match. The CDR3 covers 15 residues. The CDR3 sequence: CASSVGPSGQETQYF. CDR3 DNA sequence: TGTGCCAGCAGCGTAGGTCCTAGCGGGCAAGAGACCCAGTACTTC.